This T cell receptor (beta chain) emerged from a study of blood T cells in healthy people across ages. The authors ran a second PCR of about 7 to 11 cycles using a sample-barcoded 5' primer and a J-beta primer mix. From the 5' RACE reads, TCRdb called clonotypes with MiXCR, one entry per CDR3 protein. The sample yields more than 800,000 distinct CDR3 sequences, under 45% seen once. The CDR3 contains 13 residues. CDR1 is DFQATT and CDR2 is SNEGSKA in the germline V gene (reference sequence). V trimming: 5 bases; J trimming: 10 bases; junction bases outside the gene matches: 7. This clonotype appeared a single time.

Sequenced: blood. The sequence derives from a woman aged 60 to 75 in good health. V gene TRBV20-1 combines with J gene TRBJ2-7, with 14 bases identical to TRBD2. CDR3 sequence (DNA): TGCAGTGCTCCGACTAGCGGGAGGGCCACCCAGTACTTC. This codes for CSAPTSGRATQYF.